One and the same sample provided the 31 T cell receptor beta chains below, sequenced in a study of cytotoxic CD8 clonotypes in ibrutinib-treated CLL. Clones were read by immunoSEQ multiplex PCR, and TCRdb kept only the in-frame ones, dropping some. The sample shows 300,000 or so clones, over 55% of them seen only once. This material consisted of PBMCs, taken after 36 months of ibrutinib treatment. The receptors shown here come from a human donor with chronic lymphocytic leukemia.

This sequence joins TRBV27 and TRBJ2-5; perhaps D is TRBD1 or TRBD2 (7 bases each). The CDR3 consists of 14 residues. The ends were cut back, 5 bases at V and 4 bases at J, with 14 bases in the middle. CDR1 and CDR2 from the germline V gene are MNHEY and SMNVEV (reference sequence). Here the CDR3 reads CASSPTGRAETQYF. The CDR3 DNA reads as TGTGCCAGCAGTCCGACAGGGAGGGCAGAGACCCAGTACTTC.

This chain connects TRBV18 to TRBJ1-4; the match to TRBD1 covers 9 bases. The CDR3 is 16 residues long. Germline CDR1 is KGHSH and CDR2 is LQKENI. Losses at the gene ends were 1 base for V and 7 bases for J; bases not matched to a gene: 7. Here the CDR3 DNA reads TGTGCCAGCTCACCACAAACAGGGGGCGCAGGTGAAAAACTGTTTTTT. Protein: CASSPQTGGAGEKLFF.

V and J are TRBV18 and TRBJ2-5; D not certain. The CDR3 length is 12 residues. Germline loops: CDR1 KGHSH, CDR2 LQKENI. Trimming shortened V by 2 bases and J by 5 bases, and 6 bases separated the two germline ends. This CDR3 reads CASSPSSETQYF. In DNA form, the CDR3 reads TGTGCCAGCTCACCAAGTTCGGAGACCCAGTACTTC.

This CDR3 reads CASSVAGQGMGYTF. The CDR3 DNA is TGTGCCAGCAGCGTAGCGGGGCAGGGGATGGGCTACACCTTC. This sequence joins TRBV9 and TRBJ1-2, with TRBD1 as a possible D gene (6 bases). Germline CDR1 reads SGDLS; CDR2 reads YYNGEE. Trimming left V 0 bases short and J 8 bases short, with 14 bases between. This CDR3 spans 14 amino acids.

The gene calls are TRBV7-9 and TRBJ2-7; maybe TRBD1 (6 bases). CDR1 SEHNR and CDR2 FQNEAQ come from the germline V gene (reference sequence). This CDR3 comprises 15 residues. V lost 1 base, J lost 6 bases, and 16 bases lay in between. CDR3 DNA: TGTGCCAGCAGCTTAGGACACCCTACACAGGGCGAGCAGTACTTC. It codes for CASSLGHPTQGEQYF.

In its sample, this clone was seen once. The rearrangement joins TRBV5-1 to TRBJ2-7; TRBD1 might be the D (8 bases). The CDR3 runs to 15 residues. Between the trimmed V and J ends, which lost 8 bases and 2 bases, there was a span of 20 bases. The germline V gene has CDR1 SGHRS and CDR2 YFSETQ. CDR3: CASQGGTGQTYEQYF. The CDR3 DNA is TGCGCCAGTCAGGGAGGGACAGGTCAAACCTACGAGCAGTACTTC. The full variable domain, with the rest looked up from reference TRBV5-1 and TRBJ2-7, is KAGVTQTPRYLIKTRGQQVTLSCSPISGHRSVSWYQQTPGQGLQFLFEYFSETQRNKGNFPGRFSGRQFSNSRSEMNVSTLELGDSALYLCASQGGTGQTYEQYFGPGTRLTVT.

This clone has more than one count but fewer than ten. V gene TRBV9 combines with J gene TRBJ1-2; D remains ambiguous. Deletions cut 0 bases from V and 3 bases from J, with 6 bases between. This CDR3 has 13 amino acids. Germline-derived CDR1 and CDR2 are SGDLS and YYNGEE. The CDR3 nucleotides read TGTGCCAGCAGCGTAGACTTGGACTATGGCTACACCTTC. It translates to CASSVDLDYGYTF.

This rearrangement joins TRBV2 to TRBJ2-3, with 9 bases aligning to TRBD1. Germline V gives CDR1 SNHLY, CDR2 FYNNEI. Trimming at V came to 7 bases and at J to 7 bases, leaving 9 bases not matched to a gene. The CDR3 runs to 14 residues. The CDR3: CASTRGQGINTQYF. The DNA of the CDR3 is TGTGCCAGCACGAGAGGACAGGGGATAAATACGCAGTATTTT. The whole variable domain, filled in from reference TRBV2 and TRBJ2-3, reads EPEVTQTPSHQVTQMGQEVILRCVPISNHLYFYWYRQILGQKVEFLVSFYNNEISEKSEIFDDQFSVERPDGSNFTLKIRSTKLEDSAMYFCASTRGQGINTQYFGPGTRLTVL.

The J gene is TRBJ1-1, the V gene TRBV15, with a possible D match to TRBD1 (6 bases). Trimming shortened V by 1 base and J by 2 bases, and 14 bases separated the two germline ends. This CDR3 has 16 amino acids. Per the germline V gene, CDR1 is LNHNV and CDR2 is YYDKDF (reference sequence). The CDR3 here is CATSRGKQGINTEAFF. The CDR3 DNA reads TGTGCCACCAGCAGAGGAAAACAGGGAATAAACACTGAAGCTTTCTTT.

The chain employs TRBV5-1 and TRBJ2-5; D unclear. Germline CDR1 is SGHRS and CDR2 is YFSETQ. Trimming left V 4 bases short and J 5 bases short, with 9 bases between. CDR3 length equals 12 residues. Here the CDR3 reads CASSRNFETQYF. The CDR3 coding sequence is TGCGCCAGCAGCCGGAACTTCGAGACCCAGTACTTC.

J is TRBJ2-7 and V is TRBV13, with D possibly being TRBD2 (6 bases). Germline V CDR1 and CDR2: PRHDT, FYEKMQ (reference sequence). The V and J ends lost 4 bases and 3 bases respectively, with 7 bases between them. The CDR3 is 12 residues long. DNA of the CDR3: TGTGCCAGCAGCTACGGGGGCTACGAGCAGTACTTC. Encoded protein: CASSYGGYEQYF. The complete variable domain, with remaining parts taken from reference TRBV13 and TRBJ2-7, reads AAGVIQSPRHLIKEKRETATLKCYPIPRHDTVYWYQQGPGQDPQFLISFYEKMQSDKGSIPDRFSAQQFSDYHSELNMSSLELGDSALYFCASSYGGYEQYFGPGTRLTVT.

The rearrangement links TRBV29-1 to TRBJ2-3, with TRBD2 matching 7 bases. The V gene end was trimmed by 4 bases and the J gene end by 4 bases; junction bases not matched to a gene: 8. In germline, CDR1 is SQVTM, CDR2 ANQGSEA. This CDR3 region has 14 residues. This CDR3 reads CSVVGASGPDTQYF. The CDR3, as DNA: TGCAGCGTTGTGGGAGCTAGCGGCCCAGATACGCAGTATTTT.

The sample holds a few counts of this clone. The chain links TRBV10-3 to TRBJ2-5; no reliable D call. This CDR3 spans 14 amino acids. V was trimmed by 0 bases and J by 1 base, leaving 6 bases between them. Germline loops: CDR1 ENHRY, CDR2 SYGVKD. DNA for the CDR3: TGTGCCATCAGTGAGTCTAAGGGCCAAGAGACCCAGTACTTC. It encodes CAISESKGQETQYF.

J is TRBJ1-1 and V is TRBV7-7; D remains unclear. CDR1 is SSHAT and CDR2 is FNYEAQ in the germline V gene (reference sequence). This CDR3 has 15 residues. The germline V and J ends were trimmed by 1 base and 5 bases, with 14 bases remaining between them. The chain's CDR3 is CASSLGDGLGTEAFF. DNA of the CDR3: TGTGCCAGCAGCTTAGGCGACGGTCTGGGGACTGAAGCTTTCTTT.

CDR3 nucleotide sequence: TGTGCCACCAGCACGACCGGGCTTAGCACAGATACGCAGTATTTT. Protein: CATSTTGLSTDTQYF. The chain uses TRBV15 and TRBJ2-3; unclear D gene. CDR1 and CDR2 from the germline V gene are LNHNV and YYDKDF (reference sequence). Trimming removed 4 bases from V and 0 bases from J, with 11 bases in between. The CDR3 is 15 amino acids. Based on the CDR3 plus reference TRBV15 and TRBJ2-3, the full variable domain is DAMVIQNPRYQVTQFGKPVTLSCSQTLNHNVMYWYQQKSSQAPKLLFHYYDKDFNNEADTPDNFQSRRPNTSFCFLDIRSPGLGDTAMYLCATSTTGLSTDTQYFGPGTRLTVL.

The rearrangement joins TRBV10-3 to TRBJ2-7; 9 bases map to TRBD2. J gave up 5 bases and V 3 bases, and 11 bases lay outside the gene matches. CDR1 ENHRY and CDR2 SYGVKD come from the germline V gene. The CDR3 consists of 16 residues. As DNA, the CDR3 is TGTGCCATCAGTGACCTTTCGCGGGAGGGCCGACACGAGCAGTACTTC. Encoded protein: CAISDLSREGRHEQYF.

In this sample, this clone turned up a few times. The genes are TRBV9 and TRBJ2-2; D not certain. This CDR3 contains 14 residues. Germline V CDR1 and CDR2: SGDLS, YYNGEE. Trimming left V 0 bases short and J 3 bases short, with 6 bases between. CDR3 sequence reads: CASSVGQYTGELFF. In nucleotides, the CDR3 is TGTGCCAGCAGCGTAGGTCAGTACACCGGGGAGCTGTTTTTT.

V gene TRBV6-1 combines with J gene TRBJ1-3; D uncertain. The V and J ends lost 3 bases and 0 bases respectively, with 9 bases between them. Germline V gene lookup returns CDR1 MNHNS and CDR2 SASEGT. The CDR3 extends over 15 amino acids. CDR3 DNA: TGTGCCAGCAGTGACTGGCAGTCCTCTGGAAACACCATATATTTT. The encoded protein is CASSDWQSSGNTIYF.

This clone has only one observation. In DNA form, the CDR3 reads TGTGCCAGCAGTTTGGGGACTAGCCCCTACAATGAGCAGTTCTTC. Translating it yields CASSLGTSPYNEQFF. The V call is TRBV27, the J call TRBJ2-1; 9 positions agree with TRBD2. The CDR3 has 15 residues. The J segment lost 2 bases and the V segment lost 3 bases, leaving 2 bases of the junction unmatched. Looked up from germline, CDR1 is MNHEY and CDR2 is SMNVEV (reference sequence).

The chain couples TRBV25-1 to TRBJ2-2; TRBD1 is a possible D gene (5 bases). The CDR3 runs 16 residues. Germline V CDR1 and CDR2: MGHDK, SYGVNS. Trimming took off 1 base at V and 3 bases at J, with 12 bases between the two ends. The CDR3 region is CASSEFRVGHTGELFF. The CDR3, as DNA: TGTGCCAGCAGTGAATTCAGGGTTGGGCACACCGGGGAGCTGTTTTTT.

A few counts support this clone. The chain carries TRBV20-1 and TRBJ2-1; no clear D. Germline-derived CDR1 and CDR2 are DFQATT and SNEGSKA (reference sequence). The CDR3 has 11 residues. Trimming removed 1 base from V and 8 bases from J, with 6 bases in between. The CDR3 DNA reads as TGCAGTGCTAGAGGGAGAGATGAGCAGTTCTTC. It yields the protein CSARGRDEQFF.

This chain links TRBV28 with TRBJ1-1; the D gene is possibly TRBD1 (5 bases). The germline CDR1 and CDR2 sequences are MDHEN and SYDVKM. Trimming stripped 2 bases from V and 4 bases from J, with 11 bases between. CDR3 length: 14 amino acids. CDR3 protein: CASSLTGDSTEAFF. The CDR3 nucleotides read TGTGCCAGCAGTTTAACGGGGGATAGCACTGAAGCTTTCTTT.

V gene TRBV6-5 combines with J gene TRBJ2-1; TRBD1 matches at 8 bases. The CDR3 contains 11 residues. Germline CDR1 and CDR2: MNHEY and SVGAGI. The V and J ends lost 7 bases and 15 bases, in that order; junction bases with no gene match: 8. CDR3 nucleotides: TGTGCCAGCACGGGGACAGGTAGTCTGTTCTTC. Its protein is CASTGTGSLFF.

This chain's CDR3 is CASSQALWANGIYEQYF. The CDR3 nucleotides read TGCGCCAGCAGCCAAGCGTTATGGGCTAACGGAATCTACGAGCAGTACTTC. The chain combines TRBV4-1 with TRBJ2-7, with D unclear. There are 17 residues in the CDR3. Trimming took off 1 base at V and 3 bases at J, with 19 bases between the two ends. Germline assignment: CDR1 MGHRA and CDR2 YSYEKL.

This clone was detected only a few times. The CDR3 reads CASSSTDRGAYEQYF. The CDR3 nucleotides read TGTGCCAGCAGTTCCACGGACAGGGGCGCCTACGAGCAGTACTTC. This sequence joins TRBV5-8 and TRBJ2-7, with 9 bases lining up with TRBD1. Germline lookup yields CDR1 SGHTS and CDR2 YDEGEE. Trimming removed 5 bases from V and 2 bases from J; junction bases left unmatched: 8. The CDR3 runs to 15 residues.

V gene TRBV5-1 combines with J gene TRBJ1-2, with TRBD1 matching 7 bases. This CDR3 spans 15 amino acids. CDR1 and CDR2 from the germline V gene are SGHRS and YFSETQ. V was clipped by 1 base and J by 4 bases; unmatched bases: 7. This CDR3 reads CASSLLGEGAYGYTF. CDR3 DNA sequence: TGCGCCAGCAGCTTGCTCGGGGAGGGGGCCTATGGCTACACCTTC.

V is TRBV7-9 and J is TRBJ1-1; perhaps TRBD1 as D (6 bases). The CDR3 is 14 residues long. Per the germline V gene, CDR1 is SEHNR and CDR2 is FQNEAQ (reference sequence). V was cut by 7 bases and J by 0 bases, with 12 bases left in between. In DNA, the CDR3 is TGTGCCAGCACCGCGGGGGCACTGAACACTGAAGCTTTCTTT. Translated: CASTAGALNTEAFF.

J is TRBJ2-1 and V is TRBV29-1; 9 nucleotides agree with TRBD2. The ends lost 4 bases at V and 7 bases at J; junction bases unmatched: 11. The CDR3 totals 15 residues. CDR1 is SQVTM, CDR2 ANQGSEA, per germline. CDR3 residues: CSVAPGLASRNEQFF. The CDR3, as DNA: TGCAGCGTTGCCCCGGGACTAGCAAGTAGGAATGAGCAGTTCTTC.

The chain employs TRBV25-1 and TRBJ2-3, with 9 bases lining up with TRBD2. The CDR3 spans 16 residues. Germline CDR1 reads MGHDK; CDR2 reads SYGVNS. Losses at the gene ends were 6 bases for V and 2 bases for J; bases not matched to a gene: 9. The CDR3 loop is CASSEGLALFTDTQYF. The CDR3 nucleotides are TGTGCCAGCAGCGAAGGACTAGCGCTCTTCACAGATACGCAGTATTTT.

The CDR3 DNA is TGCAGCGTTAAGGGCCCACAGGGGAGGGCTGGCTACACCTTC. Encoded protein: CSVKGPQGRAGYTF. The chain is built from TRBV29-1 and TRBJ1-2; 7 nucleotides agree with TRBD1. V lost 5 bases, J lost 7 bases, and 13 bases stayed unmatched. From germline, CDR1 is SQVTM and CDR2 ANQGSEA. The CDR3 loop spans 14 amino acids.

The V call is TRBV18, the J call TRBJ2-7; D gene uncertain. The CDR3 totals 14 residues. Germline CDR1 reads KGHSH; CDR2 reads LQKENI. V lost 3 bases, J lost 6 bases, and 15 bases lay in between. The chain's CDR3 is CASSPGSAFGEQYF. CDR3 sequence (DNA): TGTGCCAGCTCACCGGGGTCCGCGTTCGGCGAGCAGTACTTC.